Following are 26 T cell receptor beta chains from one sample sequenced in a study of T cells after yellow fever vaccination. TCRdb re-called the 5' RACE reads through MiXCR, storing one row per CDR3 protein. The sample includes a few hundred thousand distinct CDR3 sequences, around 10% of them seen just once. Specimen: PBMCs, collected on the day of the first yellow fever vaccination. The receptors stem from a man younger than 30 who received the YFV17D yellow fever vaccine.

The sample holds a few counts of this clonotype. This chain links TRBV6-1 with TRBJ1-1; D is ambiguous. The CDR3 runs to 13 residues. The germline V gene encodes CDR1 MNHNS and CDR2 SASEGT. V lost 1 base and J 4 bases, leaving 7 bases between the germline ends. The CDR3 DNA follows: TGTGCCAGCAGTGAAGGGACGGGCACTGAAGCTTTCTTT. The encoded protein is CASSEGTGTEAFF.

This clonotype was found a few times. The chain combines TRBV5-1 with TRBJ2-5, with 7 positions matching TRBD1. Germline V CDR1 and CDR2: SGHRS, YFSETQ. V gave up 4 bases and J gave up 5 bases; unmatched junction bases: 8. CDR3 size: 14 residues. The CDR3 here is CASSGNRGGETQYF. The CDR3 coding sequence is TGCGCCAGCAGCGGAAACAGGGGCGGGGAGACCCAGTACTTC.

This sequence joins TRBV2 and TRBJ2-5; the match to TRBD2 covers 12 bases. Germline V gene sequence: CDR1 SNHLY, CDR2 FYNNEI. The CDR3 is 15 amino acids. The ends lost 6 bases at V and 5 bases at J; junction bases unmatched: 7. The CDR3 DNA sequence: TGTGCCAGCAGGAGATGGACTAGCGGGGAGGAGACCCAGTACTTC. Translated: CASRRWTSGEETQYF.

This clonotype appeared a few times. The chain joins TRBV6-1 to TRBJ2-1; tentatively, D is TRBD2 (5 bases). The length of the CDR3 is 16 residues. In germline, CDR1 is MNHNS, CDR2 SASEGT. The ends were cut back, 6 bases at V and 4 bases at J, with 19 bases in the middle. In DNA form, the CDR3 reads TGTGCCAGCAGCTTTAGTGGGCGGACGGGATACAATGAGCAGTTCTTC. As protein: CASSFSGRTGYNEQFF.

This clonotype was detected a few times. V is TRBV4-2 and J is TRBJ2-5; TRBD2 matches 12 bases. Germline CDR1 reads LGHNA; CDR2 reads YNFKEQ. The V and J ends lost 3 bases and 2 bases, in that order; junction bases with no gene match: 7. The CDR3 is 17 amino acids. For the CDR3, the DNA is TGTGCCAGCAGCCATTCAGGGCTAGCGGGGGGGCAAGAGACCCAGTACTTC. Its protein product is CASSHSGLAGGQETQYF.

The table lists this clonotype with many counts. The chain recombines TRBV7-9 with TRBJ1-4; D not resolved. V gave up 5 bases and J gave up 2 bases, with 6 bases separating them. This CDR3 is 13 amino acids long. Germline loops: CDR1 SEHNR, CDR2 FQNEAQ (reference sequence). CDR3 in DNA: TGTGCCAGCAGCCCGTGGACTAATGAAAAACTGTTTTTT. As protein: CASSPWTNEKLFF.

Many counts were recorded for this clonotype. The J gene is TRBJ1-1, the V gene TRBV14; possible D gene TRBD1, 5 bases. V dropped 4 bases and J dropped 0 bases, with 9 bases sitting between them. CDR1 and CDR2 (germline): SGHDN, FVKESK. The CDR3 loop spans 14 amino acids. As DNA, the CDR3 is TGTGCCAGCAGCCCAAGAGGGGTGAACACTGAAGCTTTCTTT. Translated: CASSPRGVNTEAFF. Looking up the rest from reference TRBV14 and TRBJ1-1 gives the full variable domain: EAGVTQFPSHSVIEKGQTVTLRCDPISGHDNLYWYRRVMGKEIKFLLHFVKESKQDESGMPNNRFLAERTGGTYSTLKVQPAELEDSGVYFCASSPRGVNTEAFFGQGTRLTVV.

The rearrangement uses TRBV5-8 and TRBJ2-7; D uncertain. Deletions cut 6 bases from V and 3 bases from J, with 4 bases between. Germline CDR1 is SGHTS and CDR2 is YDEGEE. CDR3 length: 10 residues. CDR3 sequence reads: CASTNYEQYV. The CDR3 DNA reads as TGTGCCAGCACCAACTACGAGCAGTACGTC.

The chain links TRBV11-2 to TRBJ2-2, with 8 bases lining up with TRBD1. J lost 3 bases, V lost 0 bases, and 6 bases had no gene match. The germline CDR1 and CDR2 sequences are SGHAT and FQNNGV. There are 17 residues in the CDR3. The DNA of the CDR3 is TGTGCCAGCAGCTTAGACCCAGGGGGCATAGACACCGGGGAGCTGTTTTTT. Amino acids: CASSLDPGGIDTGELFF.

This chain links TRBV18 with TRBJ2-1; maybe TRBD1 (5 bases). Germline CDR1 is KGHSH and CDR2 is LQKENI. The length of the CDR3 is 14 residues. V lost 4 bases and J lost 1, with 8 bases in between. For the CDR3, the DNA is TGTGCCAGCTCACGCGACAGATCCTACAATGAGCAGTTCTTC. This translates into CASSRDRSYNEQFF.

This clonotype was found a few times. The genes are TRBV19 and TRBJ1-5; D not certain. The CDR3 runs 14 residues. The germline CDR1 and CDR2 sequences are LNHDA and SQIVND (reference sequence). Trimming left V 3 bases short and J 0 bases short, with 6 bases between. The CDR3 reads CASSMWISNQPQHF. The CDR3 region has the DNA TGTGCCAGTAGTATGTGGATTAGCAATCAGCCCCAGCATTTT.

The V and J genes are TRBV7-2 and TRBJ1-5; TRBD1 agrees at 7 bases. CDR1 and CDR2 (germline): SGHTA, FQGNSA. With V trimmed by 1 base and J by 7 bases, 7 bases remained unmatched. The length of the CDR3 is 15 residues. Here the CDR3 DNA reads TGTACCAGCAGCTTAGACAGGGGACTTGCCCAGCCCCAGCATTTT. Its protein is CTSSLDRGLAQPQHF.

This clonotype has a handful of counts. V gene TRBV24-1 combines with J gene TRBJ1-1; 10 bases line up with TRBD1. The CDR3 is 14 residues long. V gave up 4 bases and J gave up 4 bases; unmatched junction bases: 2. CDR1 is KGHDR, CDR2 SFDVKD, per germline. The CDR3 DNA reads TGTGCCACCAGTGACTGGACAGGGGGCACTGAAGCTTTCTTT. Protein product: CATSDWTGGTEAFF.

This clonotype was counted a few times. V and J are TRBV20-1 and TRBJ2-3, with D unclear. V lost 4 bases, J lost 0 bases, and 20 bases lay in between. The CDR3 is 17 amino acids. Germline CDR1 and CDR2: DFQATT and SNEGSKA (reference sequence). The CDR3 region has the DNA TGCAGTGCTACCGGCTCTTCGCCCAGGAGTAGCACAGATACGCAGTATTTT. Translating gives CSATGSSPRSSTDTQYF.

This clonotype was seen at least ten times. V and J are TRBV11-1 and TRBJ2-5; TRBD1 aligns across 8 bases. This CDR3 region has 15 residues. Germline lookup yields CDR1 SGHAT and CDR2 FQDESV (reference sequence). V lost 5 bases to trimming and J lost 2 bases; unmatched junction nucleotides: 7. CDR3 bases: TGTGCCAGCAGCCGTTCCGGGACAGGACAAGAGACCCAGTACTTC. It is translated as CASSRSGTGQETQYF.

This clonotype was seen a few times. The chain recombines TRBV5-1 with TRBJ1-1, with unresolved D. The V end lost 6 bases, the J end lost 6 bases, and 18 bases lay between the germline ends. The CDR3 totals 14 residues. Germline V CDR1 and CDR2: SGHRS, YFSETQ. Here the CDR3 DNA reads TGCGCCAGCAAAAGTTTGGGTGTTGGGTCTGAAGCTTTCTTT. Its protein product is CASKSLGVGSEAFF.

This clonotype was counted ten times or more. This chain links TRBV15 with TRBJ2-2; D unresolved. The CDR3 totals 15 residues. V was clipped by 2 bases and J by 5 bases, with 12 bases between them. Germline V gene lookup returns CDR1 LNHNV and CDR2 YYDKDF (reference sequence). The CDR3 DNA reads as TGTGCCACCAGCAGATCAACAGTGGGGACCGGGGAGCTGTTTTTT. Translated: CATSRSTVGTGELFF.

In DNA form, the CDR3 reads TGTGCCTGGGAGCCTGGGACAAATCAGCCCCAGCATTTT. It translates to CAWEPGTNQPQHF. This rearrangement joins TRBV30 to TRBJ1-5, with D possibly TRBD1 on 6 matching bases. Germline loops: CDR1 GTSNPN, CDR2 SVGIG (reference sequence). CDR3 length: 13 amino acids. V was shortened by 5 bases and J by 4 bases, with 12 bases between the two germline ends.

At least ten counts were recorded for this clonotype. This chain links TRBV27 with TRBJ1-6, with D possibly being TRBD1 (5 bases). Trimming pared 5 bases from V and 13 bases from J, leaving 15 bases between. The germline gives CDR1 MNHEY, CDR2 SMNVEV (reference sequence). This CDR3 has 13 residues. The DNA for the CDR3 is TGTGCCAGCAGTCAGGGTGGGGTTACGCCCCTCCACTTT. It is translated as CASSQGGVTPLHF.

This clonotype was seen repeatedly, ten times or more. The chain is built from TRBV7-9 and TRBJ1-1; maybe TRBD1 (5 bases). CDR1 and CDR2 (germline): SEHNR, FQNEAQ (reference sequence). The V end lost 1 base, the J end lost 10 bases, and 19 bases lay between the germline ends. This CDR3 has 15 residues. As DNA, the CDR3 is TGTGCCAGCAGCTTAGGTCGAGGGGCAGCGTTGGGAGCTTTCTTT. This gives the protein CASSLGRGAALGAFF.

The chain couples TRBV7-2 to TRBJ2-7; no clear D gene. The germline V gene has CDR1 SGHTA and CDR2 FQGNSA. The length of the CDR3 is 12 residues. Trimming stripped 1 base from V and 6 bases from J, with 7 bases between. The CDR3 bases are TGTGCCAGCAGCTTAGGCAGCCGCGAGCAGTACGTC. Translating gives CASSLGSREQYV.

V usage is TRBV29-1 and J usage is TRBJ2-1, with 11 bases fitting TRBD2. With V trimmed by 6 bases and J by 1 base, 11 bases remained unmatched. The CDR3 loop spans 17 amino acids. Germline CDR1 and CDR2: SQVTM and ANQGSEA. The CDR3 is CSVSPIAGGKSYNEQFF. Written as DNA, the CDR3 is TGCAGCGTGAGTCCTATAGCGGGGGGGAAATCCTACAATGAGCAGTTCTTC.

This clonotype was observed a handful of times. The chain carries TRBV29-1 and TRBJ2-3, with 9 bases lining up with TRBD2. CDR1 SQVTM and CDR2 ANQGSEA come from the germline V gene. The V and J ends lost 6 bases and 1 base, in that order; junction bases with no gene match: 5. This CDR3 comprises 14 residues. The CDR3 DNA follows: TGCAGCGTCGTAGCGGGGGCCCGCACAGATACGCAGTATTTT. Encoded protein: CSVVAGARTDTQYF.

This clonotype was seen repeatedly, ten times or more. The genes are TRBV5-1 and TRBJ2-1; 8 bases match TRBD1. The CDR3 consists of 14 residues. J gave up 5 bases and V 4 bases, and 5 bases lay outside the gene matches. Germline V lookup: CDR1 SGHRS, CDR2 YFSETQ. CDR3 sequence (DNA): TGCGCCAGCAGCCTCGGGACAGGAGACAATGAGCAGTTCTTC. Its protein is CASSLGTGDNEQFF.

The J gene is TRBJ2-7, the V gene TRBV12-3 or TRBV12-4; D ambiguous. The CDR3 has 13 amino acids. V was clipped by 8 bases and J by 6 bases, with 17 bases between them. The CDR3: CASVLGLGFEQYF. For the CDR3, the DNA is TGTGCCAGCGTGTTGGGTCTTGGGTTCGAGCAGTACTTC.

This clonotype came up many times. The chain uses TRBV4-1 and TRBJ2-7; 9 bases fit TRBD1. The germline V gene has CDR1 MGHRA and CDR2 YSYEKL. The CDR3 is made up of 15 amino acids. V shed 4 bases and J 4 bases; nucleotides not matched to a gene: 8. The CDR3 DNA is TGCGCCAGCAGCCCACGACAGGGGGGATCTTACGAGCAGTACGTC. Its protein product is CASSPRQGGSYEQYV.